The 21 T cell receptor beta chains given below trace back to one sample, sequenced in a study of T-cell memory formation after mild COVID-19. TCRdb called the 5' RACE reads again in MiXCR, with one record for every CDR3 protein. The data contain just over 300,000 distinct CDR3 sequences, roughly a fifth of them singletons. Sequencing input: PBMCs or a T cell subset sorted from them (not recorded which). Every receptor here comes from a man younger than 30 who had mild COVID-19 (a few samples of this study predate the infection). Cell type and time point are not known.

This CDR3 is CASRGWTQYF. In DNA, the CDR3 is TGTGCCAGCAGGGGGTGGACCCAGTACTTC. The chain carries TRBV3-1 and TRBJ2-5; the D is unclear. Germline V gene lookup returns CDR1 LGHDT and CDR2 YNNKEL (reference sequence). There are 10 residues in the CDR3. V was clipped by 6 bases and J by 7 bases, with 6 bases between them.

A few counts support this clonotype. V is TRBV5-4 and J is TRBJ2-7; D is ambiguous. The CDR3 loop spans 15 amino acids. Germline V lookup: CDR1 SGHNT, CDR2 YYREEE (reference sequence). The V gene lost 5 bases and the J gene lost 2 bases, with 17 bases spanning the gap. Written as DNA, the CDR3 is TGTGCCAGCAGAAGTCCCAAGGGTGCGGCCTACGAGCAGTACTTC. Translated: CASRSPKGAAYEQYF.

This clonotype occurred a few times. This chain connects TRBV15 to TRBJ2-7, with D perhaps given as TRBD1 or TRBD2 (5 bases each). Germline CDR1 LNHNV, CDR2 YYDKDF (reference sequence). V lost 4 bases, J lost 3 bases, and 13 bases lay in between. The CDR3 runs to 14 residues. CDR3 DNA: TGTGCCACCAGCAATCCGGGACGGGGCTACGAGCAGTACTTC. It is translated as CATSNPGRGYEQYF. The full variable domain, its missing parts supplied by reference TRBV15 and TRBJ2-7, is DAMVIQNPRYQVTQFGKPVTLSCSQTLNHNVMYWYQQKSSQAPKLLFHYYDKDFNNEADTPDNFQSRRPNTSFCFLDIRSPGLGDTAMYLCATSNPGRGYEQYFGPGTRLTVT.

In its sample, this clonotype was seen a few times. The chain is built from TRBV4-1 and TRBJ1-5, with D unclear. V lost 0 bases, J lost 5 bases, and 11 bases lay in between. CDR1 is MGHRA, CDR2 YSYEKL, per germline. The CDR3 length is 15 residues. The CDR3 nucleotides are TGCGCCAGCAGCCAAGACGAAGACGACTATCAGCCCCAGCATTTT. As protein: CASSQDEDDYQPQHF.

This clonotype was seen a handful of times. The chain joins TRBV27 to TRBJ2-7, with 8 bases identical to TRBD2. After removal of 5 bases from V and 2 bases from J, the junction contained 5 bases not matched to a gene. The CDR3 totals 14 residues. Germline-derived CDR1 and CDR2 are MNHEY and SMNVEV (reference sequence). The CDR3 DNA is TGTGCCAGCAGTACCCTTAGCGGGACCTACGAGCAGTACGTC. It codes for CASSTLSGTYEQYV.

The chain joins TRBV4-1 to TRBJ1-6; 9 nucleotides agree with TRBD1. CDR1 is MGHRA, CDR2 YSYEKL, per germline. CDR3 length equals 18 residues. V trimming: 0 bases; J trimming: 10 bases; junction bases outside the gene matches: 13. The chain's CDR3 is CASSQDRDRGTGRSPLHF. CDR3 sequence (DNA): TGCGCCAGCAGCCAAGACAGGGATAGGGGGACAGGGAGATCACCCCTCCACTTT.

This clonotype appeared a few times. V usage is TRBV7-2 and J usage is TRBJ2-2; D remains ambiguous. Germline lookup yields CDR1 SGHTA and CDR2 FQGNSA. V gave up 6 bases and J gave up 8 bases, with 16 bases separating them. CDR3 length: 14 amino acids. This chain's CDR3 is CASRAREEPGELFF. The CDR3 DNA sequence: TGTGCCAGCAGGGCCCGCGAGGAGCCGGGGGAGCTGTTTTTT.

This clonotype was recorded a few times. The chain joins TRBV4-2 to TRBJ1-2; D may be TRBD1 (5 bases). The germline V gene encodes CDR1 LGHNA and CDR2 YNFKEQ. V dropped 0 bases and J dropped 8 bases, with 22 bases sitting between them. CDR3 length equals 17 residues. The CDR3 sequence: CASSQDVFLWGGSGYTF. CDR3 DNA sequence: TGTGCCAGCAGCCAAGATGTCTTTTTGTGGGGGGGAAGCGGCTACACCTTC.

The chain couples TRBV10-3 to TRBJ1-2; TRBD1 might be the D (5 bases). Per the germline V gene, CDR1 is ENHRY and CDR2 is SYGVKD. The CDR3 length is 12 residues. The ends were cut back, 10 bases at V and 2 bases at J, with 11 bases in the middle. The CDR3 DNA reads TGTGCCACAGACTCAGGGAACTATGGCTACACCTTC. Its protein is CATDSGNYGYTF.

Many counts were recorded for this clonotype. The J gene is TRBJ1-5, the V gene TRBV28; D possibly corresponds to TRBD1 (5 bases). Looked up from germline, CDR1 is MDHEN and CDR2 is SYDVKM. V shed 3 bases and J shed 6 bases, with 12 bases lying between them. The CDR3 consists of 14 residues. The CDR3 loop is CASSLGGFVQPQHF. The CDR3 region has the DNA TGTGCCAGCAGTTTGGGGGGTTTTGTTCAGCCCCAGCATTTT.

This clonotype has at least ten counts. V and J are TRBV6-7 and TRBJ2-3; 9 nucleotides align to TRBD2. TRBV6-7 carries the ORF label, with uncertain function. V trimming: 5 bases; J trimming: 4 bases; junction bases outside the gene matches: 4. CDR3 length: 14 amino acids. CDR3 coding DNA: TGTGCCAGCAGTCCGAGCGGGGGGTCAGATACGCAGTATTTT. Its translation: CASSPSGGSDTQYF.

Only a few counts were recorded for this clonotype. In DNA form, the CDR3 reads TGTGCCAGCAGCGTAGGGGGGGCTGGGACCCAGTACTTC. It specifies CASSVGGAGTQYF. The chain has TRBV9 and TRBJ2-5; possibly TRBD1 or TRBD2 for D (6 bases each). This CDR3 contains 13 residues. The germline V gene encodes CDR1 SGDLS and CDR2 YYNGEE. V was trimmed by 0 bases and J by 7 bases, leaving 10 bases between them.

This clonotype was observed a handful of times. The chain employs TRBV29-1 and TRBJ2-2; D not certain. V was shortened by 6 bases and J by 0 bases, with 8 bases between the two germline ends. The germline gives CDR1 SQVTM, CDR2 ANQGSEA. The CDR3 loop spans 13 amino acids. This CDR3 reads CSVITPNTGELFF. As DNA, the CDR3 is TGCAGCGTGATAACTCCGAACACCGGGGAGCTGTTTTTT.

CDR3 residues: CSATAGTYEQYV. In DNA form, the CDR3 reads TGCAGTGCCACCGCAGGAACCTACGAGCAGTACGTC. The rearrangement joins TRBV20-1 to TRBJ2-7; D is undetermined. The germline V gene encodes CDR1 DFQATT and CDR2 SNEGSKA (reference sequence). The CDR3 is made up of 12 amino acids. Trimming removed 6 bases at V and 2 bases at J, with 11 bases between.

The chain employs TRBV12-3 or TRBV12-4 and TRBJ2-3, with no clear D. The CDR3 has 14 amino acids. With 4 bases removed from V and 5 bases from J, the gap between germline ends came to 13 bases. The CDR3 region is CASSSALGIDTQYF. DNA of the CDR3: TGTGCCAGCAGTTCGGCCCTGGGGATAGATACGCAGTATTTT.

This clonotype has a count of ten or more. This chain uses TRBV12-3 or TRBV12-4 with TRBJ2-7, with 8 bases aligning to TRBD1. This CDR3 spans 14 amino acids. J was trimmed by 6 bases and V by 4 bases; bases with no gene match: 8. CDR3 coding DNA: TGTGCCAGCAGTTGGACAGGGCGTTCGGGCGAGCAGTACTTC. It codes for CASSWTGRSGEQYF.

CDR3 DNA sequence: TGTGCCAGCAGCCAAGAGGCCGACAGGGGGCAGTTCTTC. This codes for CASSQEADRGQFF. The chain couples TRBV3-1 to TRBJ2-1; 8 nucleotides match TRBD1. Germline V gene data show CDR1 as LGHDT and CDR2 as YNNKEL (reference sequence). The CDR3 is 13 residues long. J lost 12 bases, V lost 0 bases, and 4 bases had no gene match.

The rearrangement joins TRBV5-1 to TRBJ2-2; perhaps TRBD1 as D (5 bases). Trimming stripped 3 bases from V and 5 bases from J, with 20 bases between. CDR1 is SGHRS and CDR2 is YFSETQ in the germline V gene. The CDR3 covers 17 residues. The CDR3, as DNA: TGCGCCAGCAGCTCGACCCCGGACACCCTTTATACCGGGGAGCTGTTTTTT. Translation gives CASSSTPDTLYTGELFF.

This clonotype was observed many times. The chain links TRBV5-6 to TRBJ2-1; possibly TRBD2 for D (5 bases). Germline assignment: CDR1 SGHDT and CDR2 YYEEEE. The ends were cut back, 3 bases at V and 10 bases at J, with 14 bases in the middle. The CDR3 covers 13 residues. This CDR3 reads CASSSPGTWEQFF. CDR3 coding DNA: TGTGCCAGCAGCTCCCCGGGAACTTGGGAGCAGTTCTTC. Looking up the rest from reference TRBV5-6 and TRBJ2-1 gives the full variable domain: DAGVTQSPTHLIKTRGQQVTLRCSPKSGHDTVSWYQQALGQGPQFIFQYYEEEERQRGNFPDRFSGHQFPNYSSELNVNALLLGDSALYLCASSSPGTWEQFFGPGTRLTVL.

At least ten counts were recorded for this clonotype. CDR3: CASSPWAAANTGELFF. CDR3 in DNA: TGTGCCAGCTCACCATGGGCGGCCGCGAACACCGGGGAGCTGTTTTTT. The V gene is TRBV18, the J gene TRBJ2-2; D unclear. This CDR3 has 16 residues. CDR1 is KGHSH, CDR2 LQKENI, per germline. Trimming removed 2 bases at V and 0 bases at J, with 10 bases between.

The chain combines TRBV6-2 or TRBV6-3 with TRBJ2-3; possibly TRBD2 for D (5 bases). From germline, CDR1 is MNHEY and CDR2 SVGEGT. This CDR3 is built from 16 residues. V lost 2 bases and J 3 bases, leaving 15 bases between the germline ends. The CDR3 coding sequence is TGTGCCAGCAGTTACCTTGCGTTCAGCGGAACAGATACGCAGTATTTT. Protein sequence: CASSYLAFSGTDTQYF.